The present T cell receptor (beta chain) was sequenced within a study of shared clonotypes between healthy human individuals. Study as a whole: Donors consisted of a couple of women and a few men between 18 and 49.

Study-level results: Memory subsets had estimated richness that was generally smaller than that of naive subsets. Since donors were few, the genetic and exposure-history diversity represented was limited.

V was clipped by 8 bases and J by 6 bases; unmatched bases: 6. CDR1 is MDHEN, CDR2 SYDVKM, per germline. This CDR3 has 14 residues. As for this clone: The antigen is undetermined.

The assay was immunoSEQ multiplex PCR, and TCRdb's table has in-frame clones only and misses some. The data hold around 1,100,000 clones, with 60% to 80% observed a single time. The V call is TRBV28, the J call TRBJ2-7, with 14 bases identical to TRBD2. The source is a man aged 18 to 30 in good health. Some clones in this sample may be carry-over from other donors' samples. The sample comprised memory CD4+ T cells from PBMCs. Subset given: CD45RA-negative fraction. CDR3 DNA: TGTGCCAGCCTCGGGACTAGCGGGAGCGGCGAGCAGTACTTC. Its translation is CASLGTSGSGEQYF.